Presented here are 16 T cell receptor beta chains from one specimen sequenced in a study of blood T cell repertoires in COVID-19. Method: immunoSEQ multiplex PCR; TCRdb's copy keeps in-frame clones and lacks some. The table shows 180,000 or so clones, with about 78% occurring only once. Material for sequencing was peripheral blood. The receptor source for this set is a woman aged 45-60 years with active or convalescent COVID-19.

CDR3 protein: CASSRGQGGNQPQHF. CDR3 DNA: TGTGCCAGCAGCCGCGGACAGGGCGGCAATCAGCCCCAGCATTTT. The chain joins TRBV3-1 (or the pseudogene TRBV3-2) to TRBJ1-5; 8 bases are a match to TRBD1. Per germline, CDR1 LGHDT and CDR2 YNNKEL (reference sequence). V lost 4 bases, J lost 2 bases, and 4 bases stayed unmatched. The length of the CDR3 is 15 residues.

This clone appeared a single time. V gene TRBV9 combines with J gene TRBJ1-1, with 8 bases that match TRBD1. Trimming removed 3 bases from V and 2 bases from J; junction bases left unmatched: 6. The germline V gene has CDR1 SGDLS and CDR2 YYNGEE. There are 15 residues in the CDR3. DNA for the CDR3: TGTGCCAGCAGCGCGAACAGGGGGTTAAACACTGAAGCTTTCTTT. Translated, it gives CASSANRGLNTEAFF. The entire variable domain, with the rest obtained from reference TRBV9 and TRBJ1-1, is as follows: DSGVTQTPKHLITATGQRVTLRCSPRSGDLSVYWYQQSLDQGLQFLIQYYNGEERAKGNILERFSAQQFPDLHSELNLSSLELGDSALYFCASSANRGLNTEAFFGQGTRLTVV.

This clone was seen repeatedly, ten times or more. The V call is TRBV19, the J call TRBJ1-1; possible D gene TRBD1, 5 bases. Germline-derived CDR1 and CDR2 are LNHDA and SQIVND (reference sequence). The CDR3 loop spans 13 amino acids. Trimming pared 4 bases from V and 7 bases from J, leaving 13 bases between. CDR3 protein: CASSRLQGGEAFF. As DNA, the CDR3 is TGTGCCAGTAGTAGACTCCAGGGTGGTGAAGCTTTCTTT. Combining the CDR3 with reference TRBV19 and TRBJ1-1 gives the whole variable domain DGGITQSPKYLFRKEGQNVTLSCEQNLNHDAMYWYRQDPGQGLRLIYYSQIVNDFQKGDIAEGYSVSREKKESFPLTVTSAQKNPTAFYLCASSRLQGGEAFFGQGTRLTVV.

The J gene is TRBJ2-5, the V gene TRBV7-2, with D unresolved. CDR1 is SGHTA and CDR2 is FQGNSA in the germline V gene. The germline V and J ends were trimmed by 3 bases and 5 bases, with 16 bases remaining between them. There are 15 residues in the CDR3. The CDR3 here is CASSLNGLAGETQYF. The CDR3 nucleotides are TGTGCCAGCAGCTTGAATGGCTTAGCTGGGGAGACCCAGTACTTC. The variable domain in full, completed from reference TRBV7-2 and TRBJ2-5, reads GAGVSQSPSNKVTEKGKDVELRCDPISGHTALYWYRQSLGQGLEFLIYFQGNSAPDKSGLPSDRFSAERTGGSVSTLTIQRTQQEDSAVYLCASSLNGLAGETQYFGPGTRLLVL.

This clone was found once. This sequence joins TRBV7-3 and TRBJ1-4; 8 nucleotides line up with TRBD1. Germline lookup yields CDR1 SGHTA and CDR2 FQGTGA. This CDR3 has 19 residues. V was clipped by 5 bases and J by 5 bases; unmatched bases: 19. CDR3 residues: CASSLCNRDRPMANEKLFF. As DNA, the CDR3 is TGTGCCAGCAGCCTCTGTAACCGGGACAGGCCTATGGCGAATGAAAAACTGTTTTTT.

This clone was detected only a few times. V gene TRBV6-5 combines with J gene TRBJ1-6; D is uncertain. CDR3 length: 13 residues. Germline V lookup: CDR1 MNHEY, CDR2 SVGAGI. The V end lost 2 bases, the J end lost 8 bases, and 7 bases lay between the germline ends. CDR3 protein: CASSYGVYSPLHF. The CDR3 region has the DNA TGTGCCAGCAGTTACGGAGTTTATTCACCCCTCCACTTT.

The chain uses TRBV3-1 (or the pseudogene TRBV3-2) and TRBJ2-5; possible D gene TRBD1, 5 bases. The ends were cut back, 5 bases at V and 2 bases at J, with 21 bases in the middle. The germline gives CDR1 LGHDT, CDR2 YNNKEL (reference sequence). The length of the CDR3 is 17 residues. CDR3 region: CASSTRRAGKTQETQYF. The CDR3 DNA follows: TGTGCCAGCAGCACCCGTCGGGCAGGGAAAACGCAAGAGACCCAGTACTTC.

This clone was observed a single time. V usage is TRBV11-2 and J usage is TRBJ2-3; D not resolved. Germline V gene sequence: CDR1 SGHAT, CDR2 FQNNGV. V was clipped by 5 bases and J by 3 bases, with 6 bases between them. This CDR3 region has 12 residues. CDR3 loop: CASSATTDTQYF. The CDR3 DNA is TGTGCCAGCAGCGCCACAACAGATACGCAGTATTTT.

This chain uses TRBV2 with TRBJ2-1, with TRBD1 matching over 7 bases. V was pared by 5 bases and J by 5 bases, with 9 bases of the junction left unmatched. In germline, CDR1 is SNHLY, CDR2 FYNNEI. This CDR3 is built from 15 residues. Here the CDR3 reads CASSITGEEHNEQFF. CDR3 bases: TGTGCCAGCAGTATCACAGGGGAAGAGCACAATGAGCAGTTCTTC.

The chain combines TRBV5-1 with TRBJ1-1; 11 positions match TRBD1. Trimming took 2 bases from V and 5 from J; bases not matched to a gene: 2. Germline values: CDR1 SGHRS, CDR2 YFSETQ. There are 14 residues in the CDR3. The CDR3 DNA follows: TGCGCCAGCAGCTTCCGGGACAGGGGGACTGAAGCTTTCTTT. Its translation: CASSFRDRGTEAFF. Full variable domain (missing parts from reference TRBV5-1 and TRBJ1-1): KAGVTQTPRYLIKTRGQQVTLSCSPISGHRSVSWYQQTPGQGLQFLFEYFSETQRNKGNFPGRFSGRQFSNSRSEMNVSTLELGDSALYLCASSFRDRGTEAFFGQGTRLTVV.

This clone was recorded once. Other DNA sequences from this sample encode an identical CDR3 as well. This rearrangement joins TRBV5-1 to TRBJ1-1; D not resolved. V was clipped by 0 bases and J by 1 base, with 4 bases between them. The CDR3 runs to 13 residues. Germline V gene lookup returns CDR1 SGHRS and CDR2 YFSETQ. Here the CDR3 reads CASSLVRNTEAFF. The CDR3 nucleotides are TGCGCCAGCAGCTTGGTCAGGAACACTGAAGCTTTCTTT.

The chain joins TRBV11-1 to TRBJ2-5, with 11 positions matching TRBD2. Germline V lookup: CDR1 SGHAT, CDR2 FQDESV (reference sequence). V lost 5 bases and J lost 5; bases outside the gene matches: 7. The CDR3 runs 15 residues. CDR3 sequence reads: CASSTRLAGRETQYF. The CDR3, as DNA: TGTGCCAGCAGCACGAGACTAGCGGGAAGGGAGACCCAGTACTTC.

The chain employs TRBV11-1 and TRBJ1-3, with D uncertain. CDR3 length: 14 residues. V dropped 5 bases and J dropped 4 bases, with 12 bases sitting between them. The V gene's germline CDR1 is SGHAT and CDR2 FQDESV (reference sequence). CDR3 residues: CASSHIRSGNTIYF. The CDR3 DNA reads as TGTGCCAGCAGCCATATCCGGTCCGGAAACACCATATATTTT. Together with reference TRBV11-1 and TRBJ1-3, the CDR3 gives the full variable domain: EAEVAQSPRYKITEKSQAVAFWCDPISGHATLYWYRQILGQGPELLVQFQDESVVDDSQLPKDRFSAERLKGVDSTLKIQPAELGDSAMYLCASSHIRSGNTIYFGEGSWLTVV.

The CDR3 protein is CASSRGTGEAGELFF. CDR3 bases: TGTGCCAGCAGCCGTGGGACAGGGGAGGCCGGGGAGCTGTTTTTT. This chain joins TRBV5-5 and TRBJ2-2, with TRBD1 matching 10 bases. CDR1 is SGHKS, CDR2 YYEKEE, per germline (reference sequence). V shed 4 bases, J shed 6 bases, and the junction held 6 bases outside the gene matches. The CDR3 runs 15 residues. The variable domain in full, completed from reference TRBV5-5 and TRBJ2-2, reads DAGVTQSPTHLIKTRGQQVTLRCSPISGHKSVSWYQQVLGQGPQFIFQYYEKEERGRGNFPDRFSARQFPNYSSELNVNALLLGDSALYLCASSRGTGEAGELFFGEGSRLTVL.

This chain links TRBV5-1 with TRBJ1-6, with D perhaps TRBD1 (6 bases). CDR3 length: 16 amino acids. Germline values: CDR1 SGHRS, CDR2 YFSETQ. Trimming took off 4 bases at V and 0 bases at J, with 11 bases between the two ends. Written as DNA, the CDR3 is TGCGCCAGCAGCCGCGGACAGAGCTCCTATAATTCACCCCTCCACTTT. It specifies CASSRGQSSYNSPLHF.

This clone was detected only a few times. This rearrangement joins TRBV19 to TRBJ1-2, with D possibly TRBD1 on 6 matching bases. This CDR3 spans 15 amino acids. V was trimmed by 7 bases and J by 0 bases, leaving 15 bases between them. Looked up from germline, CDR1 is LNHDA and CDR2 is SQIVND (reference sequence). For the CDR3, the DNA is TGTGCCAGTATCCCCGGACAGACCGCTAACTATGGCTACACCTTC. Translation: CASIPGQTANYGYTF.